This is a list of T cell receptor beta chains from one sample in a study of OX40 agonist ivuxolimab in advanced cancers. Clones were read by immunoSEQ multiplex PCR, and TCRdb kept only the in-frame ones, dropping some. The sample comprises about 62,000 clones, approximately 85% of which are singletons, and 11% rests with the top ten. The starting material was CD4+ or CD8+ T cells sorted from blood, obtained in a trial of the OX40 agonist ivuxolimab. Receptor source: an adult with an advanced solid tumor such as melanoma, head and neck, liver or kidney cancer. Both conserved end residues are part of each CDR3. Each record gives: V gene, clone size, D gene, J gene, CDR3 protein, CDR3 DNA. The D gene is left open where the match is weak. Expanded clones are given a class, and other clones once, few, many or no size at all.

TRBV18	NA	TRBD2	TRBJ2-1	CASSGGASGANEQFF	TGTGCCAGCTCGGGAGGGGCTAGCGGTGCGAATGAGCAGTTCTTC
TRBV11-3	once	TRBD2	TRBJ2-3	CASSQASGGATDTQYF	TGTGCCAGCAGCCAGGCTAGCGGGGGGGCCACAGATACGCAGTATTTT
TRBV11-2	NA	NA	TRBJ2-5	CASSLRSYQETQYF	TGTGCCAGCAGCTTAAGGTCGTACCAAGAGACCCAGTACTTC
TRBV4-1	NA	TRBD1	TRBJ1-5	CASSQISTGGNQPQHF	TGCGCCAGCAGCCAGATCTCTACAGGGGGCAATCAGCCCCAGCATTTT
TRBV27	NA	NA	TRBJ2-5	CASSLYTPEGAQYF	TGTGCCAGCAGTCTTTATACCCCCGAAGGGGCCCAGTACTTC
TRBV9	NA	NA	TRBJ2-3	CASSVDSRGTDTQYF	TGTGCCAGCAGCGTAGATAGCCGGGGGACAGATACGCAGTATTTT
TRBV18	many	NA	TRBJ1-2	CASSPNRDGYTF	TGTGCCAGCTCACCAAACAGGGATGGCTACACCTTC
TRBV18	NA	NA	TRBJ1-1	CASSVQGPRSGEAFF	TGTGCCAGCTCAGTACAGGGCCCCAGGAGTGGTGAAGCTTTCTTT
TRBV6-5	NA	TRBD2	TRBJ2-5	CASSYRAGGQETQYF	TGTGCCAGCAGTTACAGGGCGGGGGGCCAAGAGACCCAGTACTTC
TRBV10-1	NA	TRBD1	TRBJ2-4	CASSQKRPGQQLAKNIQYF	TGCGCCAGCAGCCAAAAGAGACCGGGACAGCAACTAGCCAAAAACATTCAGTACTTC
TRBV4-2	NA	NA	TRBJ2-3	CASSQDWSPRGPTDTQYF	TGTGCCAGCAGCCAAGATTGGTCCCCGCGGGGCCCCACAGATACGCAGTATTTT
TRBV7-2	NA	NA	TRBJ1-3	CASSLAGDSGNTIYF	TGTGCCAGCAGCTTAGCAGGGGACTCTGGAAACACCATATATTTT
TRBV9	NA	TRBD1	TRBJ2-6	CASNLRGTPSGANVLTF	TGTGCCAGCAATCTCAGGGGGACCCCCTCTGGGGCCAACGTCCTGACTTTC
TRBV7-8	NA	TRBD2	TRBJ2-2	CASSLFLGGTGELFF	TGTGCCAGCAGCTTATTTCTCGGGGGGACCGGGGAGCTGTTTTTT
TRBV19	NA	NA	TRBJ2-5	CASSLAGLEGETQYF	TGTGCCAGTAGTCTCGCCGGTCTGGAAGGGGAGACCCAGTACTTC
TRBV29-1	NA	NA	TRBJ2-5	CSVEAEGQETQYF	TGCAGCGTTGAAGCCGAGGGTCAAGAGACCCAGTACTTC
TRBV4-1	NA	TRBD1	TRBJ1-3	CASSQAGQGVGNTIYF	TGCGCCAGCAGCCAAGCGGGACAGGGTGTCGGAAACACCATATATTTT
TRBV6-1	NA	NA	TRBJ2-2	CARSGWERGELFF	TGTGCCAGGTCGGGGTGGGAGCGCGGGGAGCTGTTTTTT
TRBV6-5	NA	TRBD1	TRBJ2-3	CASRLTGTGTDTQYF	TGTGCCAGCAGACTGACCGGGACAGGGACAGATACGCAGTATTTT
TRBV9	NA	TRBD1	TRBJ1-4	CASSPGTGKLFF	TGTGCCAGCAGCCCGGGGACAGGGAAACTGTTTTTT
TRBV9	few	NA	TRBJ1-1	CASSVGSGPLTEAFF	TGTGCCAGCAGCGTAGGATCGGGTCCCCTCACTGAAGCTTTCTTT
TRBV5-5	NA	NA	TRBJ1-2	CASSFGPPEIYGYTF	TGTGCCAGCAGCTTCGGGCCACCAGAGATCTATGGCTACACCTTC
TRBV19	NA	NA	TRBJ1-5	CASSRDSGINQPQHF	TGTGCCAGTAGTAGAGATTCGGGGATAAATCAGCCCCAGCATTTT
TRBV14	NA	NA	TRBJ2-3	CASSQVQVTQYF	TGTGCCAGCAGCCAAGTCCAAGTTACGCAGTATTTT
TRBV23-1	NA	TRBD1	TRBJ1-1	CASLTGRNTEAFF	TGCGCCAGCCTGACAGGGAGGAACACTGAAGCTTTCTTT
TRBV4-3	medium-sized	TRBD1	TRBJ2-7	CASSQGDRGLYEQYF	TGCGCCAGCAGCCAAGGGGACAGGGGGCTCTACGAGCAGTACTTC
TRBV7-2	NA	TRBD2	TRBJ2-5	CASSKLAVQETQYF	TGTGCCAGCAGTAAACTAGCGGTCCAAGAGACCCAGTACTTC
TRBV5-1	NA	NA	TRBJ2-3	CASSLPPTGTDTQYF	TGCGCCAGCAGCTTACCTCCTACAGGCACAGATACGCAGTATTTT
TRBV7-6	NA	TRBD1	TRBJ2-1	CASSPNDRDSEQFF	TGTGCCAGCAGCCCCAACGACAGGGACAGTGAGCAGTTCTTC
TRBV5-1	NA	NA	TRBJ2-2	CASSPQLRVRDTGELFF	TGCGCCAGCAGCCCACAGTTAAGGGTACGAGACACCGGGGAGCTGTTTTTT
TRBV7-2	NA	NA	TRBJ1-4	CASSLRQAPDEKLFF	TGTGCCAGCAGCCTCCGACAGGCCCCGGATGAAAAACTGTTTTTT
TRBV5-1	NA	NA	TRBJ1-2	CASSFNERGYTF	TGCGCCAGCAGCTTCAACGAACGTGGCTACACCTTC
TRBV6-5	NA	NA	TRBJ1-1	CASTTAQGNTEAFF	TGTGCCAGCACCACCGCCCAGGGGAACACTGAAGCTTTCTTT
TRBV6-5	once	NA	TRBJ1-1	CASSYLTATEAFF	TGTGCCAGCAGTTACCTGACAGCTACTGAAGCTTTCTTT
TRBV25-1	few	TRBD1	TRBJ1-2	CASSEFRTGDDYGYTF	TGTGCCAGCAGTGAATTCCGGACAGGTGACGACTATGGCTACACCTTC
TRBV28	NA	NA	TRBJ2-7	CASSLRISYEQYF	TGTGCCAGCAGTTTACGGATCTCCTACGAGCAGTACTTC
TRBV28	NA	TRBD2	TRBJ2-7	CASTSGGGFNFGNF	TGTGCCAGCACTAGCGGGGGGGGTTTCAACTTCGGGAACTTC
TRBV27	NA	NA	TRBJ2-7	CASSFAGDGSYEQYF	TGTGCCAGCAGTTTTGCTGGGGACGGGTCCTACGAGCAGTACTTC
TRBV5-5	NA	TRBD2	TRBJ2-3	CASSLGVRGLAQTDTQYF	TGTGCCAGCAGCTTGGGCGTACGGGGACTAGCACAGACAGATACGCAGTATTTT
TRBV6-5	NA	TRBD1	TRBJ1-6	CASTGTGFLHF	TGTGCCAGCACCGGGACAGGCTTCCTCCACTTT
TRBV28	NA	NA	TRBJ2-2	CASSLRTGELFF	TGTGCCAGCAGTTTGAGAACCGGGGAGCTGTTTTTT
TRBV28	NA	NA	TRBJ1-5	CASSPWTGDDQPQHF	TGTGCCAGCAGTCCCTGGACGGGGGATGATCAGCCCCAGCATTTT
TRBV12-5	NA	TRBD2	TRBJ2-1	CASGYNQRSGSPEQFF	TGTGCTAGTGGTTACAACCAAAGGAGCGGGAGTCCTGAGCAGTTCTTC
TRBV13	NA	TRBD1	TRBJ2-7	CASSSGGTGTYEQYF	TGTGCCAGCAGCTCTGGGGGGACAGGAACCTACGAGCAGTACTTC
TRBV7-2	NA	NA	TRBJ1-2	CASSPGSYGYTF	TGTGCCAGCAGCCCAGGCAGCTATGGCTACACCTTC
TRBV30	NA	TRBD1	TRBJ2-7	CAWSPGTGYYEQYF	TGTGCCTGGTCGCCCGGGACAGGATACTACGAGCAGTACTTC
TRBV5-1	once	NA	TRBJ1-1	CASSLAPNTEAFF	TGCGCCAGCAGCTTGGCACCGAACACTGAAGCTTTCTTT
TRBV14	NA	TRBD1	TRBJ2-1	CASSQVGTGNEQFF	TGTGCCAGCAGCCAAGTTGGGACAGGCAATGAGCAGTTCTTC
TRBV18	few	TRBD1	TRBJ2-7	CASSLGQGYEQYF	TGTGCCAGCTCACTCGGACAGGGCTACGAGCAGTACTTC
TRBV4-3	NA	NA	TRBJ2-7	CASSQDPGLADTYEQYF	TGCGCCAGCAGCCAAGATCCAGGGCTAGCAGATACCTACGAGCAGTACTTC
TRBV28	NA	NA	TRBJ2-1	CASSQEGLGQFF	TGTGCCAGCAGTCAAGAGGGATTAGGTCAGTTCTTC
TRBV25-1	NA	NA	TRBJ2-1	CASTPGGGGHNEQFF	TGTGCCAGCACCCCGGGTGGGGGAGGCCACAATGAGCAGTTCTTC
TRBV9	NA	TRBD2	TRBJ2-5	CASSPDGLAGFGETQYF	TGTGCCAGCAGCCCCGATGGACTAGCGGGCTTCGGAGAGACCCAGTACTTC
TRBV19	NA	NA	TRBJ2-5	CASSIGPRGDETQYF	TGTGCCAGTAGTATCGGGCCACGGGGAGACGAGACCCAGTACTTC
TRBV7-3	NA	NA	TRBJ2-5	CASSLSGGETQYF	TGTGCCAGCAGCTTATCGGGTGGGGAGACCCAGTACTTC
TRBV5-5	NA	TRBD1	TRBJ2-3	CASSLVLGQGGDTQYF	TGTGCCAGCAGCTTGGTTTTGGGACAGGGTGGGGATACGCAGTATTTT
TRBV5-6	NA	NA	TRBJ2-1	CASSFPGSPYNEQFF	TGTGCCAGCAGCTTCCCCGGGTCACCCTACAATGAGCAGTTCTTC